The T cell receptor (beta chain) described here comes from a study of cytomegalovirus exposure and HLA in healthy donors. Whole-study results and caveats: In a later analysis, the majority of CMV-associated beta chains seemingly showed HLA restriction.

This clone appeared a few times. Its antigen remains unidentified. The ends lost 2 bases at V and 3 bases at J; junction bases unmatched: 5. This CDR3 has 15 amino acids. CDR1 and CDR2 from the germline V gene are MNHNY and SVGAGI (reference sequence). Researchers ran the PCR with 60 Vbeta and 13 Jbeta primers. TCRdb's table, derived via immunoSEQ multiplex PCR, lists solely in-frame clones and lacks some. The sample yields about 130,000 clones, roughly 74% seen once. The gene calls are TRBV6-6 and TRBJ2-3, with 7 bases that match TRBD2. This clonotype was obtained from a woman in her forties or fifties in good health and CMV-seropositive. The material sequenced was PBMCs. CDR3 amino acids: CASSYPRGGTDTQYF. For the CDR3, the DNA is TGTGCCAGCAGTTACCCTCGCGGGGGAACAGATACGCAGTATTTT.